These 30 T cell receptor beta chains originate from one sample sequenced in a study of blood T cell repertoires in COVID-19. The table came from immunoSEQ multiplex PCR; TCRdb's copy has only in-frame clones and leaves some out. The sample contains around 300,000 clones, around 83% of which appear only once. Sequenced sample: peripheral blood. The receptors derive from a man aged 25-45 years with active or convalescent COVID-19.

J is TRBJ2-5 and V is TRBV9, with D unresolved. Germline CDR1 reads SGDLS; CDR2 reads YYNGEE. This CDR3 is built from 13 residues. With 0 bases removed from V and 5 bases from J, the gap between germline ends came to 8 bases. The CDR3, as DNA: TGTGCCAGCAGCGTAGAATACTGGGAGACCCAGTACTTC. Amino acids: CASSVEYWETQYF.

The chain couples TRBV10-3 to TRBJ2-1; D perhaps matches TRBD2 (6 bases). The CDR3 has 13 residues. V lost 6 bases to trimming and J lost 8 bases, with 14 bases between them. Germline CDR1 reads ENHRY; CDR2 reads SYGVKD. The DNA of the CDR3 is TGTGCCATCAGAATGGGGGGAGGTGATGAGCAGTTCTTC. Protein: CAIRMGGGDEQFF.

The chain uses TRBV18 and TRBJ1-1, with a tentative D call TRBD1 (6 bases). Per germline, CDR1 KGHSH and CDR2 LQKENI. This CDR3 spans 14 amino acids. Trimming shortened V by 5 bases and J by 1 base, and 11 bases separated the two germline ends. CDR3 in DNA: TGTGCCAGCTCAAGGGGACACCAGAACACTGAAGCTTTCTTT. This codes for CASSRGHQNTEAFF.

As regards this clone: This sample includes further DNA sequences coding for the same CDR3. The chain uses TRBV5-4 and TRBJ2-1, with 11 bases aligning to TRBD2. The germline V gene has CDR1 SGHNT and CDR2 YYREEE (reference sequence). The CDR3 loop spans 15 amino acids. Trimming at V came to 4 bases and at J to 7 bases, leaving 7 bases not matched to a gene. CDR3 bases: TGTGCCAGCAGCCTAGGACTAGCGGGTTTGAATGAGCAGTTCTTC. Encoded protein: CASSLGLAGLNEQFF. Looking up the rest from reference TRBV5-4 and TRBJ2-1 gives the full variable domain: ETGVTQSPTHLIKTRGQQVTLRCSSQSGHNTVSWYQQALGQGPQFIFQYYREEENGRGNFPPRFSGLQFPNYSSELNVNALELDDSALYLCASSLGLAGLNEQFFGPGTRLTVL.

The gene calls are TRBV4-3 and TRBJ1-2, with TRBD1 as a possible D gene (5 bases). Trimming stripped 4 bases from V and 5 bases from J, with 26 bases between. CDR1 LGHNA and CDR2 YSLEER come from the germline V gene. The CDR3 runs to 18 residues. The CDR3 sequence is CASSRYSGIQGNPYGYTF. CDR3 DNA: TGCGCCAGCAGCCGGTATAGTGGTATCCAGGGAAACCCGTATGGCTACACCTTC.

Points on this clone: Other nucleotide sequences in the sample specify the same CDR3. The chain links TRBV11-3 to TRBJ1-6; D is undetermined. Germline V gene sequence: CDR1 SGHNT, CDR2 YENEEA. V shed 2 bases and J shed 6 bases, with 5 bases lying between them. The CDR3 is made up of 13 amino acids. The DNA of the CDR3 is TGTGCCAGCAGCTTATCCGGTAATTCACCCCTCCACTTT. This sequence encodes CASSLSGNSPLHF.

V and J are TRBV4-1 and TRBJ1-2; 9 bases are shared with TRBD1. V shed 4 bases and J 1 base; nucleotides not matched to a gene: 1. Germline V gene sequence: CDR1 MGHRA, CDR2 YSYEKL. CDR3 length: 14 amino acids. CDR3 protein: CASSRDRDNYGYTF. The CDR3 DNA is TGCGCCAGCAGCCGGGACAGGGATAACTATGGCTACACCTTC.

This clone has more than one count but fewer than ten. The chain uses TRBV5-1 and TRBJ1-3; 9 bases are a match to TRBD1. Germline CDR1 is SGHRS and CDR2 is YFSETQ. Trimming at V came to 1 base and at J to 2 bases, leaving 4 bases not matched to a gene. The CDR3 has 16 amino acids. CDR3 DNA: TGCGCCAGCAGCTTGTGGGACAGGGCTGCTGGAAACACCATATATTTT. This translates into CASSLWDRAAGNTIYF.

This chain uses TRBV6-5 with TRBJ1-2, with D possibly matching TRBD1 (6 bases). The V gene's germline CDR1 is MNHEY and CDR2 SVGAGI. The ends were cut back, 0 bases at V and 3 bases at J, with 14 bases in the middle. The CDR3 spans 16 residues. CDR3 loop: CASSYSIGRGHYGYTF. The CDR3 DNA follows: TGTGCCAGCAGTTACTCGATAGGCAGGGGACACTATGGCTACACCTTC.

This clone was observed a few times. V usage is TRBV30 and J usage is TRBJ1-4; maybe TRBD1 (5 bases). CDR3 length: 14 residues. Trimming took 0 bases from V and 7 from J, leaving 12 bases between them. The V gene's germline CDR1 is GTSNPN and CDR2 SVGIG (reference sequence). The CDR3 DNA sequence: TGTGCCTGGAGTGTACGGGGGGAGGGTGAAAAACTGTTTTTT. Residues: CAWSVRGEGEKLFF. Drawing the rest from reference TRBV30 and TRBJ1-4, the complete variable domain is SQTIHQWPATLVQPVGSPLSLECTVEGTSNPNLYWYRQAAGRGLQLLFYSVGIGQISSEVPQNLSASRPQDRQFILSSKKLLLSDSGFYLCAWSVRGEGEKLFFGSGTQLSVL.

This chain connects TRBV19 to TRBJ1-2; 7 bases map to TRBD1. The J segment lost 4 bases and the V segment lost 5 bases, leaving 4 bases of the junction unmatched. There are 13 residues in the CDR3. CDR1 is LNHDA and CDR2 is SQIVND in the germline V gene (reference sequence). The CDR3 is CASSWQGGYGYTF. The CDR3 DNA reads as TGTGCCAGTAGTTGGCAGGGGGGCTATGGCTACACCTTC.

The chain couples TRBV30 to TRBJ2-3; 9 bases line up with TRBD2. Germline-derived CDR1 and CDR2 are GTSNPN and SVGIG (reference sequence). With 5 bases clipped from V and 1 base from J, the junction kept 4 bases outside the gene matches. This CDR3 is 14 amino acids long. CDR3: CAWGLARRTDTQYF. The DNA for the CDR3 is TGTGCCTGGGGACTAGCGCGACGCACAGATACGCAGTATTTT.

V usage is TRBV30 and J usage is TRBJ1-5; the match to TRBD1 covers 8 bases. Germline assignment: CDR1 GTSNPN and CDR2 SVGIG (reference sequence). The CDR3 runs 16 residues. V shed 3 bases and J 4 bases; nucleotides not matched to a gene: 11. CDR3 in amino acids: CAWSGADRARNQPQHF. The DNA for the CDR3 is TGTGCCTGGAGCGGAGCGGACAGGGCAAGGAATCAGCCCCAGCATTTT.

This chain uses TRBV6-2 or TRBV6-3 with TRBJ2-3; 12 bases match TRBD2. V trimming: 0 bases; J trimming: 8 bases; junction bases outside the gene matches: 6. CDR1 is MNHEY and CDR2 is SVGEGT in the germline V gene. There are 16 residues in the CDR3. The CDR3 bases are TGTGCCAGCAGTTACTCGAGGCTAGCGGGGGGGACTACGCAGTATTTT. Protein: CASSYSRLAGGTTQYF.

CDR3 DNA: TGCGCCAGCAGCTTGGGTAGCGGGATACCCCTTTTAAATGAGCAGTTCTTC. Protein product: CASSLGSGIPLLNEQFF. The chain couples TRBV5-1 to TRBJ2-1; the match to TRBD2 covers 8 bases. Germline-derived CDR1 and CDR2 are SGHRS and YFSETQ. The CDR3 covers 17 residues. Germline trimming cut 0 bases from V and 7 bases from J; bases unmatched to any gene: 12.

The V and J genes are TRBV19 and TRBJ1-4, with 10 bases lining up with TRBD1. CDR3 length: 14 amino acids. Germline values: CDR1 LNHDA, CDR2 SQIVND (reference sequence). After removal of 5 bases from V and 8 bases from J, the junction contained 5 bases not matched to a gene. DNA for the CDR3: TGTGCCAGTAGTTCGGGACAGGGGAGCGAAAAACTGTTTTTT. Its translation is CASSSGQGSEKLFF.

The V and J genes are TRBV7-2 and TRBJ2-2; 9 nucleotides agree with TRBD2. There are 16 residues in the CDR3. Germline V gene lookup returns CDR1 SGHTA and CDR2 FQGNSA. V lost 3 bases to trimming and J lost 4 bases; unmatched junction nucleotides: 6. The DNA of the CDR3 is TGTGCCAGCAGCTTGGGTCCAGCGGGGGGCACCGGGGAGCTGTTTTTT. Translation: CASSLGPAGGTGELFF. Supplemented by reference TRBV7-2 and TRBJ2-2, the full variable domain reads GAGVSQSPSNKVTEKGKDVELRCDPISGHTALYWYRQSLGQGLEFLIYFQGNSAPDKSGLPSDRFSAERTGGSVSTLTIQRTQQEDSAVYLCASSLGPAGGTGELFFGEGSRLTVL.

The rearrangement uses TRBV28 and TRBJ2-7; D is unclear. Germline V lookup: CDR1 MDHEN, CDR2 SYDVKM. The V end lost 3 bases, the J end lost 4 bases, and 16 bases lay between the germline ends. This CDR3 comprises 15 residues. CDR3 region: CASSFKSTTYYEQYF. CDR3 coding DNA: TGTGCCAGCAGTTTTAAAAGTACTACCTATTACGAGCAGTACTTC.

V is TRBV18 and J is TRBJ2-3, with TRBD2 identical over 7 bases. The CDR3 consists of 17 residues. Germline values: CDR1 KGHSH, CDR2 LQKENI. V trimming: 4 bases; J trimming: 1 base; junction bases outside the gene matches: 11. The CDR3 sequence: CASSRQVVSGGTDTQYF. CDR3 nucleotides: TGTGCCAGCTCACGCCAAGTGGTGAGCGGGGGCACAGATACGCAGTATTTT.

The rearrangement uses TRBV10-1 and TRBJ1-5; D is undetermined. The CDR3 has 17 amino acids. CDR1 is WNHNN and CDR2 is SYGVQD in the germline V gene (reference sequence). V gave up 4 bases and J gave up 6 bases, with 22 bases separating them. The CDR3 reads CASSATPWSGRSQPQHF. The DNA of the CDR3 is TGCGCCAGCAGTGCTACCCCCTGGTCTGGTCGGAGTCAGCCCCAGCATTTT.

This chain joins TRBV10-3 and TRBJ1-3; no reliable D call. CDR3 length: 14 residues. V was clipped by 6 bases and J by 0 bases, with 9 bases between them. Germline CDR1 is ENHRY and CDR2 is SYGVKD. Here the CDR3 reads CAIRDGSSGNTIYF. The CDR3 DNA sequence: TGTGCCATCAGGGACGGGAGCTCTGGAAACACCATATATTTT.

V usage is TRBV3-1 (or the pseudogene TRBV3-2) and J usage is TRBJ2-5, with a tentative D call TRBD2 (6 bases). V lost 3 bases to trimming and J lost 1 base, with 6 bases between them. This CDR3 has 13 residues. The germline CDR1 and CDR2 sequences are LGHDT and YNNKEL (reference sequence). CDR3 loop: CASSQGGQETQYF. CDR3 in DNA: TGTGCCAGCAGCCAGGGGGGCCAAGAGACCCAGTACTTC.

The chain joins TRBV7-3 to TRBJ2-7, with TRBD1 identical over 10 bases. Germline-derived CDR1 and CDR2 are SGHTA and FQGTGA. CDR3 size: 14 residues. V dropped 5 bases and J dropped 6; count of bases not matched to a gene: 7. CDR3 coding DNA: TGTGCCAGCAGCGCGAAGACAGGGGGCGGCGAGCAGTACTTC. Residues: CASSAKTGGGEQYF.

In regard to this clone: A much larger clonotype is one base distant, so this may be a read error. The chain links TRBV11-2 to TRBJ2-7; D perhaps matches TRBD2 (5 bases). The V gene lost 6 bases and the J gene lost 3 bases, with 9 bases spanning the gap. Germline loops: CDR1 SGHAT, CDR2 FQNNGV. The CDR3 length is 12 residues. CDR3: CASSRTGYEQYF. CDR3 coding DNA: TGTGCCAGCAGTCGGACTGGCTACGAGCAGTACTTC.

The V call is TRBV9, the J call TRBJ2-7; maybe TRBD2 (6 bases). CDR1 SGDLS and CDR2 YYNGEE come from the germline V gene. CDR3 length: 14 amino acids. Trimming removed 3 bases from V and 0 bases from J, with 10 bases in between. The DNA of the CDR3 is TGTGCCAGCAGCGCGCGGGAAGCCTCCTACGAGCAGTACTTC. Amino acids: CASSAREASYEQYF.

The V gene is TRBV29-1, the J gene TRBJ2-2; 8 bases fit TRBD2. The germline gives CDR1 SQVTM, CDR2 ANQGSEA. This CDR3 is 13 amino acids long. V was pared by 8 bases and J by 0 bases, with 2 bases of the junction left unmatched. DNA of the CDR3: TGCAGCTATAGCGGGGCGAACACCGGGGAGCTGTTTTTT. Amino acid sequence: CSYSGANTGELFF.

The chain joins TRBV9 to TRBJ2-3, with TRBD2 matching over 9 bases. Trimming cost V 4 bases and J 0 bases; bases outside gene matches: 15. Germline lookup yields CDR1 SGDLS and CDR2 YYNGEE. CDR3 length: 19 residues. Here the CDR3 reads CASSPYGAGLAASTDTQYF. In DNA form, the CDR3 reads TGTGCCAGCAGCCCTTATGGGGCGGGACTAGCAGCTAGCACAGATACGCAGTATTTT.

This chain uses TRBV27 with TRBJ1-4; 9 bases agree with TRBD1. The CDR3 runs to 16 residues. Germline-derived CDR1 and CDR2 are MNHEY and SMNVEV (reference sequence). After removal of 6 bases from V and 3 bases from J, the junction contained 8 bases not matched to a gene. The CDR3 sequence is CASRGQGGGPNEKLFF. The CDR3 DNA reads TGTGCCAGCAGGGGACAGGGAGGGGGACCTAATGAAAAACTGTTTTTT.

This clone turned up a few times. The identical CDR3 is also encoded by other nucleotide sequences in the sample. The V and J genes are TRBV9 and TRBJ2-1; TRBD1 matches at 9 bases. The CDR3 has 14 amino acids. The V gene's germline CDR1 is SGDLS and CDR2 YYNGEE. Unmatched junction bases numbered 4, after V lost 4 bases and J lost 5 bases. In DNA form, the CDR3 reads TGTGCCAGCAGCAGGACAGGGGTTAACAATGAGCAGTTCTTC. This translates into CASSRTGVNNEQFF.

This chain connects TRBV5-1 to TRBJ1-2; 7 bases are a match to TRBD1. Germline V gene lookup returns CDR1 SGHRS and CDR2 YFSETQ. The length of the CDR3 is 14 residues. Trimming took 0 bases from V and 4 from J; bases not matched to a gene: 3. The CDR3 sequence: CASSLGDSVYGYTF. The CDR3 nucleotides are TGCGCCAGCAGCTTGGGGGACAGTGTCTATGGCTACACCTTC.